What follows are 19 T cell receptor beta chains derived from one specimen sequenced in a study of T-cell memory formation after mild COVID-19. TCRdb re-analysed the 5' RACE reads in MiXCR, keeping a single row per CDR3 protein. The sample holds 450,000 to 650,000 distinct CDR3 sequences, around 21% seen once. The sample comprised PBMCs or a T cell subset sorted from them (not recorded which). The receptors stem from an adult woman who had mild COVID-19 (a few samples of this study predate the infection). Cell type and time point are not known.

This clonotype has more than one count but fewer than ten. The chain has TRBV5-1 and TRBJ2-7; D is ambiguous. Per the germline V gene, CDR1 is SGHRS and CDR2 is YFSETQ. The CDR3 spans 15 residues. Trimming removed 6 bases at V and 3 bases at J, with 19 bases between. CDR3 loop: CASTPDPMNSYEQYF. As DNA, the CDR3 is TGCGCCAGCACCCCCGACCCGATGAACAGCTACGAGCAGTACTTC.

V and J are TRBV5-1 and TRBJ2-3; possibly TRBD2 for D (5 bases). The CDR3 sequence is 16 residues long. Deletions cut 5 bases from V and 4 bases from J, with 20 bases between. CDR1 and CDR2 from the germline V gene are SGHRS and YFSETQ. The CDR3 bases are TGCGCCAGCAGTAGCTCGGGGATTCCCGCCGCAGATACGCAGTATTTT. Encoded protein: CASSSSGIPAADTQYF.

The chain is built from TRBV2 and TRBJ1-2; 7 nucleotides match TRBD1. The CDR3 totals 16 residues. V lost 0 bases, J lost 2 bases, and 6 bases stayed unmatched. CDR1 is SNHLY, CDR2 FYNNEI, per germline. CDR3 protein: CASSEAGTAENYGYTF. CDR3 nucleotide sequence: TGTGCCAGCAGTGAAGCAGGGACAGCGGAGAACTATGGCTACACCTTC.

This chain joins TRBV7-7 and TRBJ2-1, with D unresolved. With 0 bases removed from V and 9 bases from J, the gap between germline ends came to 9 bases. The CDR3 has 13 residues. Germline assignment: CDR1 SSHAT and CDR2 FNYEAQ (reference sequence). CDR3: CASSLATFAEQFF. In DNA form, the CDR3 reads TGTGCCAGCAGCTTAGCGACGTTCGCTGAGCAGTTCTTC. Together with reference TRBV7-7 and TRBJ2-1, the CDR3 gives the full variable domain: GAGVSQSPRYKVTKRGQDVTLRCDPISSHATLYWYQQALGQGPEFLTYFNYEAQPDKSGLPSDRFSAERPEGSISTLTIQRTEQRDSAMYRCASSLATFAEQFFGPGTRLTVL.

This clonotype appeared a few times. The gene calls are TRBV7-9 and TRBJ2-3; TRBD1 is a possible D gene (5 bases). The CDR3 length is 16 residues. Germline CDR1 SEHNR, CDR2 FQNEAQ (reference sequence). V was trimmed by 5 bases and J by 0 bases, leaving 15 bases between them. The CDR3 sequence: CASSLGGAGSTDTQYF. CDR3 coding DNA: TGTGCCAGCAGCCTCGGTGGGGCAGGGAGCACAGATACGCAGTATTTT.

CDR3 coding DNA: TGTGCCAGCAGCTCCCATATCCGGAGGTGGGGGCCCTACGAGCAGTACTTC. Its translation is CASSSHIRRWGPYEQYF. The chain recombines TRBV7-9 with TRBJ2-7, with D perhaps TRBD1 (6 bases). The length of the CDR3 is 17 residues. The germline V gene encodes CDR1 SEHNR and CDR2 FQNEAQ (reference sequence). The V gene lost 4 bases and the J gene lost 2 bases, with 21 bases spanning the gap.

The chain combines TRBV7-9 with TRBJ1-6; no definite D call. V gave up 0 bases and J gave up 6 bases, with 6 bases separating them. The CDR3 is 14 residues long. CDR1 is SEHNR, CDR2 FQNEAQ, per germline (reference sequence). The CDR3 coding sequence is TGTGCCAGCAGCTTAGCGGCGGGTAATTCACCCCTCCACTTT. Translation: CASSLAAGNSPLHF.

The rearrangement uses TRBV4-1 and TRBJ2-3; 8 positions match TRBD2. From germline, CDR1 is MGHRA and CDR2 YSYEKL. The CDR3 length is 16 residues. V trimming: 4 bases; J trimming: 6 bases; junction bases outside the gene matches: 12. CDR3 in amino acids: CASSPETSVISDTQYF. CDR3 in DNA: TGCGCCAGCAGCCCCGAGACTAGCGTAATCTCCGATACGCAGTATTTT.

This clonotype has just a few counts. The chain couples TRBV29-1 to TRBJ2-7; D is unresolved. The V gene lost 2 bases and the J gene lost 2 bases, with 4 bases spanning the gap. The germline V gene encodes CDR1 SQVTM and CDR2 ANQGSEA. The CDR3 extends over 11 amino acids. As DNA, the CDR3 is TGCAGCGTTGAAACAGCCTACGAGCAGTACTTC. Translated, it gives CSVETAYEQYF.

Of note for this clonotype: This CDR3 fails to terminate in the conserved phenylalanine or tryptophan, so it likely reflects a read error. V gene TRBV12-3 or TRBV12-4 combines with J gene TRBJ2-5; D tentatively reads TRBD1 or TRBD2 (5 bases each). This CDR3 is built from 15 residues. Between the trimmed V and J ends, which lost 1 base and 4 bases, there was a span of 13 bases. CDR3 DNA: TGTGCCAGCAGTTTAGGGGACCCTTACCCAGAGACCCAGTACTTA. Its protein is CASSLGDPYPETQYL.

This clonotype was seen more than once but under ten times. V and J are TRBV24-1 and TRBJ2-2, with no clear D. CDR1 and CDR2 (germline): KGHDR, SFDVKD. The CDR3 runs 16 residues. Trimming stripped 0 bases from V and 6 bases from J, with 13 bases between. The CDR3 DNA sequence: TGTGCCACCAGTGATTTGAGTGTTTCCGGCCCCGGGGAGCTGTTTTTT. Protein: CATSDLSVSGPGELFF.

In its sample, this clonotype was seen a few times. The rearrangement joins TRBV24-1 to TRBJ2-1; D not certain. The germline gives CDR1 KGHDR, CDR2 SFDVKD. The CDR3 runs to 14 residues. The ends were cut back, 6 bases at V and 7 bases at J, with 15 bases in the middle. The CDR3 loop reads CATSPQRTDNEQFF. The CDR3 bases are TGTGCCACCAGTCCGCAGAGAACGGATAATGAGCAGTTCTTC.

This clonotype was seen a few times. The chain has TRBV19 and TRBJ2-1; 12 bases align to TRBD2. The CDR3 loop spans 15 amino acids. V was pared by 6 bases and J by 8 bases, with 8 bases of the junction left unmatched. Germline CDR1 LNHDA, CDR2 SQIVND (reference sequence). In nucleotides, the CDR3 is TGTGCCAGTAGCCTTCTAGCGGGAGGGCCGGATGAGCAGTTCTTC. Translation gives CASSLLAGGPDEQFF.

The rearrangement links TRBV12-5 to TRBJ2-1; no reliable D call. Trimming removed 2 bases at V and 4 bases at J, with 3 bases between. The germline V gene encodes CDR1 LGHNT and CDR2 FRNRAP. The CDR3 has 12 residues. The CDR3 region is CASGLPYNEQFF. The CDR3 DNA follows: TGTGCTAGTGGTTTGCCTTACAATGAGCAGTTCTTC.

V usage is TRBV20-1 and J usage is TRBJ1-2; a weak D match, TRBD1 (6 bases). Germline loops: CDR1 DFQATT, CDR2 SNEGSKA (reference sequence). The V and J ends lost 6 bases and 5 bases respectively, with 16 bases between them. This CDR3 spans 13 amino acids. The CDR3 DNA reads TGCAGTGCCCCTCGACAGGAGTATTATGGCTACACCTTC. Translating it yields CSAPRQEYYGYTF.

The chain carries TRBV29-1 and TRBJ2-3; 9 nucleotides match TRBD1. The CDR3 extends over 16 amino acids. V shed 7 bases and J 1 base; nucleotides not matched to a gene: 12. Per the germline V gene, CDR1 is SQVTM and CDR2 is ANQGSEA. CDR3: CSAARDRERGTDTQYF. CDR3 DNA sequence: TGCAGCGCCGCCCGGGACAGGGAAAGGGGCACAGATACGCAGTATTTT.

The chain has TRBV9 and TRBJ1-6; a weak D match, TRBD1 (6 bases). V lost 4 bases and J lost 8, with 7 bases in between. Germline assignment: CDR1 SGDLS and CDR2 YYNGEE. CDR3 length equals 12 residues. The DNA of the CDR3 is TGTGCCAGCAGCAGGGGGGATTCACCCCTCCACTTT. Translation gives CASSRGDSPLHF.

This clonotype has a handful of counts. The chain links TRBV7-9 to TRBJ1-1, with D unclear. The CDR3 loop spans 12 amino acids. Germline loops: CDR1 SEHNR, CDR2 FQNEAQ (reference sequence). The ends were cut back, 6 bases at V and 4 bases at J, with 9 bases in the middle. The CDR3 loop reads CASSPDVTEAFF. CDR3 sequence (DNA): TGTGCCAGCAGTCCGGACGTCACTGAAGCTTTCTTT. Full variable domain (outside the CDR3, taken from reference TRBV7-9 and TRBJ1-1): DTGVSQNPRHKITKRGQNVTFRCDPISEHNRLYWYRQTLGQGPEFLTYFQNEAQLEKSRLLSDRFSAERPKGSFSTLEIQRTEQGDSAMYLCASSPDVTEAFFGQGTRLTVV.

There are a few counts of this clonotype. The V call is TRBV12-3 or TRBV12-4, the J call TRBJ2-3, with TRBD1 identical over 9 bases. Trimming cost V 4 bases and J 2 bases; bases outside gene matches: 7. There are 16 residues in the CDR3. CDR3 sequence reads: CASSWGQGGDTDTQYF. For the CDR3, the DNA is TGTGCCAGCAGTTGGGGACAGGGCGGGGACACAGATACGCAGTATTTT.